The following is a T cell receptor (beta chain) sequence with its context. The antigen remains undetermined. The CDR3 is 15 amino acids. Per the germline V gene, CDR1 is KGHSH and CDR2 is LQKENI. J was trimmed by 2 bases and V by 3 bases; bases with no gene match: 5. This sample was included in a study of vaccination and CD4 T cells after COVID-19. Stated treatment: roughly 10-day PBMC culture with coronavirus spike peptide pools or control peptides (ViraFEST assay). The Oncomine TCR Beta short-read assay was applied to DNA of cultured CD4+ T cells. TCRdb analysed the PCR reads with MiXCR anew, one entry per CDR3 protein. Seen here are just over 14,000 distinct CDR3 sequences, 40% to 65% observed once, and the top ten hold about 8.3%. General study points: Reactive clonotype counts went from median roughly 19 after infection to approximately 38 after vaccination, nonsignificantly.

The chain combines TRBV18 with TRBJ1-2; TRBD1 agrees at 8 bases. The sequencing input was CD4+ T cells from blood, cultured in vitro. This receptor was taken from a human donor who had recovered from COVID-19. The CDR3 DNA reads TGTGCCAGCTCACCGGAATGGACAGGGAACTATGGCTACACCTTC. Translating gives CASSPEWTGNYGYTF.